Listed below are T cell receptor beta chains from one sample, sequenced in a study of blood T cell repertoires in COVID-19. Profiling relied on immunoSEQ multiplex PCR, and the TCRdb table lists in-frame clones only, not all of them. The sample holds more than 55,000 clones, 85% to 95% seen once. Sequencing input: peripheral blood. Every receptor here comes from a man aged 45 to 65 with active COVID-19. Each CDR3 is given with its conserved first and last residue. Not all rows give a size; the values are once, few, many and, for expanded clones, a class.

>TRBJ1-5|few|TRBV19
CASSRGQAYSNQPQHF
>TRBJ2-5|NA|TRBV29-1
CSVEGTKQETQYF
>TRBJ1-2|NA|TRBV29-1
CSTQLMEGYGYTF
>TRBJ2-7|NA|TRBV5-1
CASSFPGTSGGPTPYEQYF
>TRBJ2-5|NA|TRBV21-1
CASSRIGSRETQYF
>TRBJ2-3|NA|TRBV7-3
CASSLGLAVTDTQYF
>TRBJ1-4|NA|TRBV19
CASPGTHNGELKSNEKLFF
>TRBJ2-7|NA|TRBV30
CAWSVPQGVTEQYF
>TRBJ2-5|NA|TRBV3-1/TRBV3-2
CASSATGTYYETQYF
>TRBJ1-4|NA|TRBV30
CAWSVPGRVTNEKLFF
>TRBJ1-5|NA|TRBV28
CASSLWGTGDQPQHF
>TRBJ1-1|NA|TRBV7-9
CASSLEGDTEAFF
>TRBJ2-1|NA|TRBV5-4
CASSPKRGGLGEQFF
>TRBJ1-6|NA|TRBV2
CASSEGTGDNSPLHF
>TRBJ1-1|few|TRBV5-1
CASSRQGSPTEAFF
>TRBJ2-1|NA|TRBV5-1
CASSLFVTSGPHSYNEQFF
>TRBJ2-3|NA|TRBV28
CASSLFSRQADTQYF
>TRBJ1-5|NA|TRBV28
CASSGQGEAVEPQHF
>TRBJ1-2|NA|TRBV7-2
CAGTANFNYGYTF
>TRBJ1-1|few|TRBV2
CASSERRTEAFF
>TRBJ1-5|NA|TRBV12-5
CASGLVLQGLNQPQHF
>TRBJ2-5|NA|TRBV9
CASSVGVSGSETQYF
>TRBJ2-7|NA|TRBV19
CASSGHAYYEQYF
>TRBJ2-1|NA|TRBV3-1/TRBV3-2
CASSLGRIVSGLTKDNEQFF
>TRBJ1-2|once|TRBV5-4
CASSWDRGYYGYTF
>TRBJ2-5|NA|TRBV4-1
CASSQDSGTGRYF
>TRBJ1-1|NA|TRBV7-8
CASSPHRQGNAEAFF
>TRBJ1-1|once|TRBV7-6
CASSLDLMATEAFF
>TRBJ1-4|NA|TRBV4-1
CASSQGAGRVFELFF
>TRBJ2-5|NA|TRBV6-6
CASSPVSGYQETQYF
>TRBJ1-2|NA|TRBV5-6
CASSLGQGVYGYTF
>TRBJ1-1|NA|TRBV11-3
CASSPHRRTEAFF
>TRBJ2-7|once|TRBV19
CASRTGGISGYEQYF
>TRBJ2-2|NA|TRBV5-4
CASRMAALAGELFF
>TRBJ2-2|NA|TRBV6-4
CASSQTTYTGELFF
>TRBJ2-5|NA|TRBV24-1
CATSDPGGRQETQYF
>TRBJ2-1|NA|TRBV7-2
CASSLTGLAGGNNEQFF
>TRBJ1-1|once|TRBV7-9
CASSLMTENTEAFF
>TRBJ2-2|NA|TRBV7-2
CASSSGTVNTGELFF
>TRBJ2-5|NA|TRBV18
CASSLGVAETQYF
>TRBJ2-2|once|TRBV6-4
CASRTGTSGDRSSGELFF
>TRBJ2-5|NA|TRBV9
CASSVAEREETQYF
>TRBJ2-7|NA|TRBV5-1
CASSPRTGGVSYEQYF
>TRBJ2-3|NA|TRBV3-1/TRBV3-2
CASRLGSRGTQYF
>TRBJ2-3|NA|TRBV27
CASSLFGQSTDTQYF
>TRBJ2-5|NA|TRBV24-1
CATSDAAAYQETQYF
>TRBJ2-5|NA|TRBV7-3
CASSLRLESETQYF
>TRBJ2-5|few|TRBV7-3
CASSFGTRDQETQYF